This T cell receptor beta chain is drawn from a study of cytotoxic CD8 clonotypes in ibrutinib-treated CLL. Findings of the study overall: Samples were collected at differing times from sustained-remission and progressing patients.

CDR1 is SGHVS, CDR2 FNYEAQ, per germline. V was trimmed by 2 bases and J by 3 bases, leaving 9 bases between them. CDR3 length: 14 residues. A 1 in 200,000 to 1 in 1 million T cell depth was the sequencing target. The data were produced by immunoSEQ multiplex PCR, yet TCRdb's version contains in-frame clones alone and is incomplete. The sample shows about 200,000 clones, more than 75% of them seen only once. Turning to this clone: Its antigen is currently unknown.

Source: PBMCs, taken after 12 months of ibrutinib treatment. The rearrangement joins TRBV7-6 to TRBJ2-3; no clear D gene. This clonotype was obtained from a human donor with chronic lymphocytic leukemia. The CDR3 here is CASSLWAVTDTQYF. CDR3 nucleotide sequence: TGTGCCAGCAGCTTATGGGCCGTGACAGATACGCAGTATTTT. Complete variable domain (other parts from reference TRBV7-6 and TRBJ2-3): GAGVSQSPRYKVTKRGQDVALRCDPISGHVSLYWYRQALGQGPEFLTYFNYEAQQDKSGLPNDRFSAERPEGSISTLTIQRTEQRDSAMYRCASSLWAVTDTQYFGPGTRLTVL.